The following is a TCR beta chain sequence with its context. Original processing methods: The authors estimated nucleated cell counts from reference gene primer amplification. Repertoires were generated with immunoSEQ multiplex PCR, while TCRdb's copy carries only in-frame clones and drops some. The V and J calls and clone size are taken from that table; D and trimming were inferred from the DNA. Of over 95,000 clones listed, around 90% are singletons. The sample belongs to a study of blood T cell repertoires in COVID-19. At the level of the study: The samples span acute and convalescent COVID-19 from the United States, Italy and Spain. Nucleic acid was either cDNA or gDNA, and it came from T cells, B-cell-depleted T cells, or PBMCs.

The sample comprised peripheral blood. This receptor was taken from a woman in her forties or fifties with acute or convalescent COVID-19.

In DNA, the CDR3 is TGTGCCAGCAGCTTAGGACCACCCGGGGGGTTAAGCAATCAGCCCCAGCATTTT. It specifies CASSLGPPGGLSNQPQHF. The genes are TRBV5-8 and TRBJ1-5, with a tentative D call TRBD1 (5 bases). The CDR3 covers 18 residues. Germline V gene lookup returns CDR1 SGHTS and CDR2 YDEGEE. V lost 2 bases to trimming and J lost 1 base, with 19 bases between them.